The sequence of this T cell receptor beta chain was determined in a study of blood T cell repertoires in COVID-19. Study information: Acute and convalescent COVID-19 samples came from the United States, Italy and Spain. PBMCs, B-cell-depleted T cells, or T cells provided the cDNA or gDNA that made up the material.

Per the authors' pipeline: Scientists estimated how many nucleated cells there were by amplifying reference gene primers. Sequencing was performed with immunoSEQ multiplex PCR; in TCRdb, only in-frame clones are kept and a portion is missing. D and trimming were read from the DNA, whereas the V and J calls and clone size are those reported in that table. This table has 200,000 to 250,000 clones, 60% to 85% appearing once. CDR1 is LNHDA and CDR2 is SQIVND in the germline V gene (reference sequence). The CDR3 loop spans 13 amino acids. The V and J ends lost 7 bases and 1 base respectively, with 5 bases between them.

Sequences were obtained from peripheral blood. This receptor was identified in a woman aged 70-85 years with acute or convalescent COVID-19. The chain couples TRBV19 to TRBJ2-6; D ambiguous. DNA for the CDR3: TGTGCCAGTACCGTATCTGGGGCCAACGTCCTGACTTTC. The encoded protein is CASTVSGANVLTF.